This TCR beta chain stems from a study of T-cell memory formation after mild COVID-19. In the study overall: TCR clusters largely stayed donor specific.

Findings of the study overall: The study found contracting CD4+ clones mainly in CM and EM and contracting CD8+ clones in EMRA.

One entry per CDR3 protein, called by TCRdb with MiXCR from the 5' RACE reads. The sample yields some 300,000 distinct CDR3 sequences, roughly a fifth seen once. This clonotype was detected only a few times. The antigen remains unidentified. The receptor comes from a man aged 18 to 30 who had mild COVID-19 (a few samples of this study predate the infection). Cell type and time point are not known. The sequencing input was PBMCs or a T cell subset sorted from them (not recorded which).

The CDR3 coding sequence is TGTGCCAGCAGCCCCGGGACAGGGGGCAGTGGTACGCAGTATTTT. Protein: CASSPGTGGSGTQYF. The chain combines TRBV7-2 with TRBJ2-3, with 12 bases identical to TRBD1. CDR3 length: 15 amino acids. Germline V gene sequence: CDR1 SGHTA, CDR2 FQGNSA. The V and J ends lost 5 bases and 8 bases, in that order; junction bases with no gene match: 8.